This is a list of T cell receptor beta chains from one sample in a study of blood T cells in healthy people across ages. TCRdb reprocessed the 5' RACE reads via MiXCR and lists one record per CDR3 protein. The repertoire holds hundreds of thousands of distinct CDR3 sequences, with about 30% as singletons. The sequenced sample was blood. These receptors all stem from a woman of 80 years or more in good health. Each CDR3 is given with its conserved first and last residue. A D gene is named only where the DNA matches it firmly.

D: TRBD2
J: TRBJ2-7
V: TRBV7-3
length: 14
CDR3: CASSLNGLAGEQYF

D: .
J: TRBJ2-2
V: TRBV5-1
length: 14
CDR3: CASSYQGNTGELFF

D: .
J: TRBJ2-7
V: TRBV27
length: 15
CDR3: CASSLSHRDPYEQYF

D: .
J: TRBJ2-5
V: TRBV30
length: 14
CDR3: CAWSVSPGGETQYF

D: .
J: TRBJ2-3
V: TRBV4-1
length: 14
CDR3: CASSHHTSTDTQYF

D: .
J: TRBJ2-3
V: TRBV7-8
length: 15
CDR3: CASSCSSAGTETQYF

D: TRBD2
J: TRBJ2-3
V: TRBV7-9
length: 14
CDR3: CASRLAGGTDTQYF

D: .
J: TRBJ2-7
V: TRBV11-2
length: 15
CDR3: CASSPRGRVGGEQYF

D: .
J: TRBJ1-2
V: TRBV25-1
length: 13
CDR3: CASSAGPSYGYTF

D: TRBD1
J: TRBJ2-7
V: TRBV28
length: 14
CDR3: CASSPTGGGYEQYF

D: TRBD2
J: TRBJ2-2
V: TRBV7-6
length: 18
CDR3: CASSSTWSSGANTGELFF

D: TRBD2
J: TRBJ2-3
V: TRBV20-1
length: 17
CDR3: CSARRWRGGRYTDTQYF

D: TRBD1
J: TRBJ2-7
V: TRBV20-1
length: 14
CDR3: CSAEGTGGSYEQYF

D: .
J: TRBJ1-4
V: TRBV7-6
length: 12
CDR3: CASSPDYEKLFF

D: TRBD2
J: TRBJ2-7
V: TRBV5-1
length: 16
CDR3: CASSVTSGGTSYEQYF

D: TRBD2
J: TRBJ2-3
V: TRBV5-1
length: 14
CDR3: CASGTSRGTDTQYF

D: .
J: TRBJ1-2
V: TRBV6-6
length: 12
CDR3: CASRGLSYGYTF

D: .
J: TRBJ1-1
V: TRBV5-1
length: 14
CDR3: CASSLTGSGTEAFF

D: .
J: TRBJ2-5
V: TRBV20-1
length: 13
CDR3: CSASKTVQETQYF

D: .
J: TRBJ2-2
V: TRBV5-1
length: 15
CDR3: CASSRDEANTGELFF

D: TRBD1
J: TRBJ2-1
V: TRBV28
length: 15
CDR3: CASSFRQGFYNEQFF

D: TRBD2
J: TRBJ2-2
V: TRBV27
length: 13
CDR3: CASSLAATGELFF

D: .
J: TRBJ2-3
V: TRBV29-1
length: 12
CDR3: CSVDGLTDTQYF

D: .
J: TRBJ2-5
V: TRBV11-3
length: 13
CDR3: CASSYTTGRGQYF

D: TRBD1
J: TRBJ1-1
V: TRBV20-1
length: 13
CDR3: CSAIGQGATEAFF

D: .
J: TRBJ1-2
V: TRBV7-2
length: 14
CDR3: CASTKSASNYGYTF

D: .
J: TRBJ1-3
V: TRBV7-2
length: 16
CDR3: CASSLGTGISGNTIYF

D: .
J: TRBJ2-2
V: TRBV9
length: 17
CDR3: CASSVAAGATNTGELFF

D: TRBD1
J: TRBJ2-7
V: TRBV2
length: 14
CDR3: CASTRQGLTTEQYF

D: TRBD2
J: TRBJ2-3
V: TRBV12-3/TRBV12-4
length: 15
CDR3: CASSPGAGESDTQYF

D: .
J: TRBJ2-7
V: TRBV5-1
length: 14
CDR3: CASSPTAGRYEQYF

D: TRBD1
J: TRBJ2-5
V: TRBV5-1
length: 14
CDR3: CASSFRQGPETQYF

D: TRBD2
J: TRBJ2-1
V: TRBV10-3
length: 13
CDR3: CAIKAGTYNEQFF

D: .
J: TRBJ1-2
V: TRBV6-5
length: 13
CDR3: CASSYTANYGYTF

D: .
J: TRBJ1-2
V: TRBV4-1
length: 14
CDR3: CASSPGSGTRGYTF

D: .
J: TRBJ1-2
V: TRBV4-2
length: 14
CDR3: CASSQFTGAYGYTF

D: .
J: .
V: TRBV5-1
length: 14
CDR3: CTSSWWAHGDIQYF

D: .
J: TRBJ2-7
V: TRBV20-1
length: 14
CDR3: CSASGEAITYEQYF

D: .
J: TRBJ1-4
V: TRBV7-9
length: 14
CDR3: CASSFPSMGEKLFF

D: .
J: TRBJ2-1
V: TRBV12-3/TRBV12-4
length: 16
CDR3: CASSPPGYPRNNEQFF

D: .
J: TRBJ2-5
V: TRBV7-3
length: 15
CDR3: CASSATWGAQETQYF

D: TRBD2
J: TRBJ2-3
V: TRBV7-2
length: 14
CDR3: CASRLAGGADTQYF

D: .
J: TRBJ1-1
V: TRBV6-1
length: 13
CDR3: CASSQGQRTEAFF

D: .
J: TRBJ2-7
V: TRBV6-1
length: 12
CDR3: CASRLAGYEQYF

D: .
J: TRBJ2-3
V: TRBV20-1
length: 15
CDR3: CSATSPTSLADTQYF

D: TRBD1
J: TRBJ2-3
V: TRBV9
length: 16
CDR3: CASSVGTTGIGDTQYF

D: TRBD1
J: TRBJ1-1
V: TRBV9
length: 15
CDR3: CASSGTGVWGTEAFF

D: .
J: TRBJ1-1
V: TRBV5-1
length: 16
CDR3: CASSPMAGARDTEAFF

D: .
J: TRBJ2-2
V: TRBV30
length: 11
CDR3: CARGTTGELFF

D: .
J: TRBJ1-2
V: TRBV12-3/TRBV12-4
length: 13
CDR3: CASSLVVGYGYTF

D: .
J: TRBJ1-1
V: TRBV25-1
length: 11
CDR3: CASRRVAEAFF

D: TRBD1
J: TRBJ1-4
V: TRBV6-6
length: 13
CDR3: CASSNRGPEKRFF

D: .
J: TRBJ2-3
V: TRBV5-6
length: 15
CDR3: CASSLGPPGPDTQYF

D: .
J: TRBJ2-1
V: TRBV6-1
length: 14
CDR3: CASRLRGVEVEQFF

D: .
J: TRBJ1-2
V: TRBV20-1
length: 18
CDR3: CSARRILNRDPTSGGYTF